This T cell receptor beta chain was obtained from a study of blood T cell repertoires in COVID-19. Trimming cost V 3 bases and J 1 base, with 8 bases left between them. This CDR3 comprises 14 residues. Germline lookup yields CDR1 SGHAT and CDR2 FQDESV (reference sequence). Sequencing was performed with immunoSEQ multiplex PCR; in TCRdb, only in-frame clones are kept and a portion is missing. The sample lists approximately 130,000 clones; 75% to 90% were seen once. This chain connects TRBV11-1 to TRBJ2-3, with D perhaps matching TRBD2 (6 bases). Input material: peripheral blood. The TCR was taken from a woman between 45 and 60 years old who had recovered from COVID-19. The CDR3: CASSLGGGTDTQYF. The CDR3 DNA reads as TGTGCCAGCAGCTTGGGGGGAGGCACAGATACGCAGTATTTT.